This entry lists 27 T cell receptor beta chains sequenced from one sample in a study of early T cells in non-severe SARS-CoV-2 infection (dated by TCRdb to the early 2020s). The receptor library was made with 5' RACE. Sequencing relied on a NextSeq 500. In-frame beta chains were kept once TCRdb had trimmed the public reads at Q25 with fastp and called clones with MiXCR. Rows are unified per CDR3 protein, each entry keeping the most common DNA and genes. Within this sample are tens of thousands of distinct CDR3 sequences, with roughly 5% of them counted one time only. Around 4.5% of the sample goes to the ten largest clones. Sequencing was performed on whole blood. The receptor set was obtained from an adult who was a healthcare worker with PCR-confirmed SARS-CoV-2 infection or an uninfected control (not recorded which).

In its sample, this clonotype was seen many times. V usage is TRBV12-3 or TRBV12-4 and J usage is TRBJ2-7, with 12 bases aligning to TRBD2. The CDR3 sequence is 15 residues long. V lost 5 bases and J lost 4; bases outside the gene matches: 6. Here the CDR3 DNA reads TGTGCCAGCAGTCATAGGACTAGCGGGACTTACGAGCAGTACTTC. Translating it yields CASSHRTSGTYEQYF.

This clonotype occurred many times. The chain is built from TRBV20-1 and TRBJ2-3; maybe TRBD2 (6 bases). Per the germline V gene, CDR1 is DFQATT and CDR2 is SNEGSKA (reference sequence). V was cut by 0 bases and J by 4 bases, with 20 bases left in between. This CDR3 is built from 17 residues. The CDR3 reads CSAREEVAEKGADTQYF. The DNA of the CDR3 is TGCAGTGCTAGAGAGGAAGTAGCGGAAAAAGGTGCAGATACGCAGTATTTT.

The table lists this clonotype with many counts. The chain links TRBV28 to TRBJ2-4, with D perhaps matching TRBD1 (5 bases). CDR3 length equals 12 residues. The germline CDR1 and CDR2 sequences are MDHEN and SYDVKM. The V end lost 5 bases, the J end lost 7 bases, and 9 bases lay between the germline ends. This chain's CDR3 is CASSPRDNIQYF. In DNA form, the CDR3 reads TGTGCCAGCAGTCCCAGGGATAACATTCAGTACTTC.

At least ten counts were recorded for this clonotype. This rearrangement joins TRBV18 to TRBJ1-1; no reliable D call. This CDR3 contains 12 residues. Germline V gene sequence: CDR1 KGHSH, CDR2 LQKENI. V was shortened by 6 bases and J by 2 bases, with 7 bases between the two germline ends. Here the CDR3 reads CASSPSNTEAFF. The CDR3 DNA sequence: TGTGCCAGCTCCCCTAGTAACACTGAAGCTTTCTTT. The full variable domain, its missing parts supplied by reference TRBV18 and TRBJ1-1, is NAGVMQNPRHLVRRRGQEARLRCSPMKGHSHVYWYRQLPEEGLKFMVYLQKENIIDESGMPKERFSAEFPKEGPSILRIQQVVRGDSAAYFCASSPSNTEAFFGQGTRLTVV.

The rearrangement uses TRBV20-1 and TRBJ2-5; 9 bases align to TRBD1. V shed 6 bases, J shed 4 bases, and the junction held 12 bases outside the gene matches. Germline CDR1 reads DFQATT; CDR2 reads SNEGSKA (reference sequence). This CDR3 region has 15 residues. The CDR3 protein is CSAIFDRGNTETQYF. The CDR3 region has the DNA TGCAGTGCAATTTTTGACAGGGGGAATACAGAGACCCAGTACTTC.

A few counts support this clonotype. The chain couples TRBV20-1 to TRBJ2-1; 11 positions match TRBD2. V gave up 2 bases and J gave up 7 bases; unmatched junction bases: 4. The length of the CDR3 is 14 residues. Germline CDR1 and CDR2: DFQATT and SNEGSKA (reference sequence). CDR3 sequence (DNA): TGCAGTGCTAGATCGGCTAGCGGGAGGAATGAGCAGTTCTTC. Translated: CSARSASGRNEQFF.

This clonotype showed up just a few times. The chain joins TRBV5-4 to TRBJ2-1; 7 nucleotides align to TRBD2. Per germline, CDR1 SGHNT and CDR2 YYREEE (reference sequence). The CDR3 runs 15 residues. The trim removed 4 bases at V and 6 bases at J, leaving 10 bases unmatched. DNA for the CDR3: TGTGCCAGCAGCCCAGGACTAGAACGGGGCAATGAGCAGTTCTTC. It encodes CASSPGLERGNEQFF.

This clonotype came up many times. The rearrangement uses TRBV19 and TRBJ2-1, with 9 bases lining up with TRBD1. The CDR3 totals 14 residues. J lost 8 bases, V lost 3 bases, and 5 bases had no gene match. Germline assignment: CDR1 LNHDA and CDR2 SQIVND (reference sequence). This chain's CDR3 is CASSMTGGQDEQFF. CDR3 sequence (DNA): TGTGCCAGTAGTATGACAGGGGGTCAGGATGAGCAGTTCTTC.

This clonotype was recorded many times. The chain carries TRBV4-2 and TRBJ2-7, with 12 bases matching TRBD2. Germline values: CDR1 LGHNA, CDR2 YNFKEQ. The CDR3 sequence is 15 residues long. Trimming cost V 0 bases and J 6 bases; bases outside gene matches: 3. CDR3 residues: CASSQDQTSGSEQYF. The CDR3 nucleotides are TGTGCCAGCAGCCAAGATCAGACTAGCGGGAGCGAGCAGTACTTC.

This clonotype has ten or more counts. V gene TRBV7-2 combines with J gene TRBJ2-5, with D unresolved. The germline V gene has CDR1 SGHTA and CDR2 FQGNSA. This CDR3 is 14 amino acids long. Between the trimmed V and J ends, which lost 6 bases and 1 base, there was a span of 12 bases. CDR3: CASRWMAGQETQYF. CDR3 coding DNA: TGTGCCAGCAGATGGATGGCAGGCCAAGAGACCCAGTACTTC. Together with reference TRBV7-2 and TRBJ2-5, the CDR3 gives the full variable domain: GAGVSQSPSNKVTEKGKDVELRCDPISGHTALYWYRQSLGQGLEFLIYFQGNSAPDKSGLPSDRFSAERTGGSVSTLTIQRTQQEDSAVYLCASRWMAGQETQYFGPGTRLLVL.

The chain is built from TRBV6-4 and TRBJ2-1; TRBD1 matches at 7 bases. V lost 5 bases and J lost 5; bases outside the gene matches: 18. Germline V gene lookup returns CDR1 MRHNA and CDR2 SNTAGT. The CDR3 extends over 18 amino acids. DNA of the CDR3: TGTGCCAGCAGTATACTTGCTAGGGACAGCGGTACAGACAATGAGCAGTTCTTC. Translated, it gives CASSILARDSGTDNEQFF.

The table lists this clonotype with many counts. This rearrangement joins TRBV14 to TRBJ2-1; tentatively, D is TRBD1 (5 bases). Trimming took off 0 bases at V and 4 bases at J, with 13 bases between the two ends. This CDR3 has 16 amino acids. The germline gives CDR1 SGHDN, CDR2 FVKESK. The CDR3 spells CASSQEARAVYNEQFF. The CDR3, as DNA: TGTGCCAGCAGCCAAGAGGCCAGGGCCGTTTACAATGAGCAGTTCTTC.

This clonotype was seen many times. This rearrangement joins TRBV7-8 to TRBJ2-1; D gene uncertain. Germline CDR1 and CDR2: SGHVS and FQNEAQ. The CDR3 runs to 14 residues. V shed 0 bases and J shed 8 bases, with 11 bases lying between them. The CDR3 is CASSLARSIYEQFF. CDR3 DNA: TGTGCCAGCAGCTTAGCTCGAAGCATCTATGAGCAGTTCTTC. Complete variable domain (other parts from reference TRBV7-8 and TRBJ2-1): GAGVSQSPRYKVAKRGQDVALRCDPISGHVSLFWYQQALGQGPEFLTYFQNEAQLDKSGLPSDRFFAERPEGSVSTLKIQRTQQEDSAVYLCASSLARSIYEQFFGPGTRLTVL.

J is TRBJ1-5 and V is TRBV6-1; no definite D call. V lost 7 bases to trimming and J lost 7 bases, with 11 bases between them. From germline, CDR1 is MNHNS and CDR2 SASEGT. The CDR3 is 12 residues long. The CDR3 is CASTPTGQPQHF. Here the CDR3 DNA reads TGTGCCAGCACCCCGACGGGACAGCCCCAGCATTTT.

This clonotype has just a few counts. The J gene is TRBJ2-7, the V gene TRBV28, with 10 bases matching TRBD2. J lost 5 bases, V lost 2 bases, and 6 bases had no gene match. This CDR3 comprises 15 residues. Germline V gene sequence: CDR1 MDHEN, CDR2 SYDVKM. The CDR3 loop is CASSLLAGVSDEQYF. In DNA form, the CDR3 reads TGTGCCAGCAGTTTACTAGCGGGAGTATCTGACGAGCAGTACTTC.

This clonotype was observed at least ten times. The chain recombines TRBV20-1 with TRBJ1-5; the D is unclear. Germline V lookup: CDR1 DFQATT, CDR2 SNEGSKA (reference sequence). The CDR3 runs to 14 residues. V shed 5 bases and J shed 2 bases, with 13 bases lying between them. The DNA for the CDR3 is TGCAGTGCTCGTCGGGCCTCAGGCAATCAGCCCCAGCATTTT. This translates into CSARRASGNQPQHF.

This clonotype was observed at least ten times. The chain's CDR3 is CASTPQGRNYGYTF. CDR3 DNA: TGTGCCAGCACCCCCCAGGGACGGAACTATGGCTACACCTTC. V is TRBV6-1 and J is TRBJ1-2; D perhaps matches TRBD1 (5 bases). Per the germline V gene, CDR1 is MNHNS and CDR2 is SASEGT. V was clipped by 7 bases and J by 2 bases, with 14 bases between them. CDR3 length: 14 amino acids.

This clonotype was seen ten or more times. The J gene is TRBJ2-7, the V gene TRBV12-3 or TRBV12-4; D gene uncertain. V lost 5 bases, J lost 4 bases, and 9 bases lay in between. The CDR3 is 12 amino acids. CDR3 coding DNA: TGTGCCAGCAGTGAAAGACGTTACGAGCAGTACTTC. It codes for CASSERRYEQYF.

V and J are TRBV18 and TRBJ2-2; 7 bases align to TRBD2. CDR3 length: 17 residues. J lost 4 bases, V lost 6 bases, and 14 bases had no gene match. Germline values: CDR1 KGHSH, CDR2 LQKENI. This CDR3 reads CASSPYVLSGITGELFF. The CDR3 DNA reads TGTGCCAGCTCCCCTTATGTGCTCAGCGGGATCACCGGGGAGCTGTTTTTT.

This clonotype has at least ten counts. The rearrangement links TRBV5-5 to TRBJ2-7; 7 positions match TRBD2. The V gene's germline CDR1 is SGHKS and CDR2 YYEKEE (reference sequence). The CDR3 covers 14 residues. Germline trimming cut 5 bases from V and 3 bases from J; bases unmatched to any gene: 8. CDR3 residues: CASRPSGTFYEQYF. The CDR3 DNA sequence: TGTGCCAGCAGACCGAGCGGGACTTTCTACGAGCAGTACTTC.

With respect to this clonotype: A much larger clone sits a single nucleotide away, making a read error possible. V is TRBV3-1 and J is TRBJ2-5, with TRBD2 matching over 12 bases. Germline CDR1 is LGHDT and CDR2 is YNNKEL (reference sequence). The CDR3 covers 17 residues. The CDR3 sequence is CANSQGLAGGEQETQYF. The DNA of the CDR3 is TGTGCCAACAGCCAAGGGCTAGCGGGAGGGGAACAAGAGACCCAGTACTTC.

Ten or more counts support this clonotype. The chain joins TRBV5-1 to TRBJ1-1; D is uncertain. CDR1 and CDR2 from the germline V gene are SGHRS and YFSETQ. Trimming left V 0 bases short and J 4 bases short, with 10 bases between. CDR3 length equals 14 residues. The CDR3 here is CASSLETATTEAFF. The CDR3 DNA sequence: TGCGCCAGCAGCTTGGAAACAGCGACCACTGAAGCTTTCTTT.

This clonotype has ten or more counts. The chain recombines TRBV7-6 with TRBJ2-3; D call uncertain. V lost 0 bases to trimming and J lost 4 bases, with 11 bases between them. This CDR3 spans 15 amino acids. Germline values: CDR1 SGHVS, CDR2 FNYEAQ. The chain's CDR3 is CASSLAPLAADTQYF. CDR3 in DNA: TGTGCCAGCAGCTTAGCCCCTCTCGCGGCAGATACGCAGTATTTT.

This clonotype was detected many times. The genes are TRBV28 and TRBJ2-7; D possibly corresponds to TRBD1 (6 bases). This CDR3 has 14 residues. In germline, CDR1 is MDHEN, CDR2 SYDVKM. V lost 3 bases to trimming and J lost 3 bases, with 12 bases between them. This CDR3 reads CASSLSGELYEQYF. The CDR3 DNA sequence: TGTGCCAGCAGTTTGTCAGGGGAACTCTACGAGCAGTACTTC. The full variable domain, rest sourced from reference TRBV28 and TRBJ2-7, is DVKVTQSSRYLVKRTGEKVFLECVQDMDHENMFWYRQDPGLGLRLIYFSYDVKMKEKGDIPEGYSVSREKKERFSLILESASTNQTSMYLCASSLSGELYEQYFGPGTRLTVT.

This clonotype was picked up many times. The chain links TRBV4-2 to TRBJ2-3, with 7 positions matching TRBD2. With 3 bases clipped from V and 2 bases from J, the junction kept 5 bases outside the gene matches. Germline assignment: CDR1 LGHNA and CDR2 YNFKEQ. The CDR3 consists of 15 residues. The CDR3 sequence: CASSHGLADTDTQYF. The CDR3 bases are TGTGCCAGCAGCCACGGGCTAGCGGACACAGATACGCAGTATTTT.

This clonotype was counted at least ten times. This chain links TRBV25-1 with TRBJ2-5, with TRBD1 as a possible D gene (7 bases). Trimming took off 5 bases at V and 2 bases at J, with 18 bases between the two ends. This CDR3 contains 16 residues. Germline V gene data show CDR1 as MGHDK and CDR2 as SYGVNS. CDR3 in DNA: TGTGCCAGCAGTCCCCCTGGGGGGACAGTACAAGAGACCCAGTACTTC. Residues: CASSPPGGTVQETQYF.

This clonotype was picked up many times. The chain couples TRBV2 to TRBJ1-2; TRBD1 matches at 7 bases. Germline V gene data show CDR1 as SNHLY and CDR2 as FYNNEI. The CDR3 length is 15 residues. With 0 bases clipped from V and 4 bases from J, the junction kept 5 bases outside the gene matches. CDR3 sequence reads: CASSEAEGQIYGYTF. The CDR3 DNA sequence: TGTGCCAGCAGTGAAGCGGAGGGACAGATCTATGGCTACACCTTC.